The next 28 T cell receptor beta chains were all read from a single sample in a study of blood T cell repertoires in COVID-19. The method was immunoSEQ multiplex PCR; TCRdb's version includes in-frame clones alone and lacks a portion of them. Of roughly 130,000 clones in the sample, over 75% were seen once. Sequenced material: peripheral blood. These receptors all stem from a man between 60 and 75 years old with active or convalescent COVID-19.

This clone was recorded a few times. V gene TRBV7-2 combines with J gene TRBJ2-5; a weak D match, TRBD2 (5 bases). CDR1 and CDR2 from the germline V gene are SGHTA and FQGNSA. This CDR3 contains 14 residues. V lost 5 bases, J lost 1 base, and 11 bases lay in between. The CDR3 DNA sequence: TGTGCCAGCAGCGCGGACTGGGGCCAAGAGACCCAGTACTTC. Translated, it gives CASSADWGQETQYF.

The chain is built from TRBV2 and TRBJ1-5; a possible D gene is TRBD1 (6 bases). The CDR3 runs 16 residues. Germline V gives CDR1 SNHLY, CDR2 FYNNEI. Trimming cost V 6 bases and J 5 bases, with 20 bases left between them. CDR3 amino acids: CASSGASWDTDQPQHF. The CDR3, as DNA: TGTGCCAGCAGCGGGGCTAGTTGGGACACCGATCAGCCCCAGCATTTT.

The chain uses TRBV12-3 or TRBV12-4 and TRBJ1-5; D unresolved. The CDR3 has 12 amino acids. The ends were cut back, 0 bases at V and 6 bases at J, with 3 bases in the middle. The CDR3 loop is CASSLASQPQHF. The CDR3 DNA reads as TGTGCCAGCAGTTTAGCCAGTCAGCCCCAGCATTTT.

CDR3 sequence reads: CASSVGQGLNTGELFF. The CDR3 bases are TGCGCCAGCAGCGTAGGACAGGGATTGAACACCGGGGAGCTGTTTTTT. The rearrangement joins TRBV5-1 to TRBJ2-2; 8 bases are a match to TRBD1. The CDR3 runs to 16 residues. Looked up from germline, CDR1 is SGHRS and CDR2 is YFSETQ. V lost 4 bases and J lost 1; bases outside the gene matches: 6.

The chain joins TRBV12-5 to TRBJ2-2, with TRBD2 as a possible D gene (5 bases). Germline values: CDR1 LGHNT, CDR2 FRNRAP. V was cut by 0 bases and J by 0 bases, with 8 bases left in between. The CDR3 is 16 amino acids. CDR3 sequence reads: CASGLVFGTNTGELFF. The DNA for the CDR3 is TGTGCTAGTGGTTTGGTATTCGGGACGAACACCGGGGAGCTGTTTTTT.

This clone came up once. Other DNA sequences in this specimen translate into the identical CDR3. The chain links TRBV5-1 to TRBJ2-5, with 7 bases fitting TRBD1. This CDR3 comprises 14 residues. Unmatched junction bases numbered 4, after V lost 4 bases and J lost 1 base. Germline V gives CDR1 SGHRS, CDR2 YFSETQ. CDR3 sequence: CASSPGTAQETQYF. In DNA, the CDR3 is TGCGCCAGCAGCCCAGGGACAGCCCAAGAGACCCAGTACTTC.

The chain has TRBV6-5 and TRBJ2-1; TRBD1 is a possible D gene (6 bases). The CDR3 covers 16 residues. Germline V gene data show CDR1 as MNHEY and CDR2 as SVGAGI. The germline V and J ends were trimmed by 2 bases and 6 bases, with 17 bases remaining between them. CDR3 coding DNA: TGTGCCAGCAGTTACGCAGGGGAAAGTTACGGCAATGAGCAGTTCTTC. Residues: CASSYAGESYGNEQFF.

The chain uses TRBV3-1 (or the pseudogene TRBV3-2) and TRBJ2-2, with 9 bases fitting TRBD1. Per germline, CDR1 LGHDT and CDR2 YNNKEL (reference sequence). The CDR3 runs 15 residues. CDR3 amino acids: CAGGLPGQGVRELFF. The CDR3 DNA reads TGTGCTGGCGGGTTACCGGGACAGGGTGTCAGGGAGCTGTTTTTT.

V gene TRBV9 combines with J gene TRBJ2-1, with 12 bases aligning to TRBD2. The CDR3 is made up of 14 amino acids. Germline V gives CDR1 SGDLS, CDR2 YYNGEE. V shed 7 bases and J 5 bases; nucleotides not matched to a gene: 4. For the CDR3, the DNA is TGTGCCAGCTCCCGACTAGCGGGAGACAATGAGCAGTTCTTC. It yields the protein CASSRLAGDNEQFF.

This clone was observed a single time. The V gene is TRBV7-3, the J gene TRBJ2-3, with 9 nucleotides matching TRBD2. The CDR3 contains 17 residues. The J segment lost 4 bases and the V segment lost 3 bases, leaving 11 bases of the junction unmatched. The germline gives CDR1 SGHTA, CDR2 FQGTGA. CDR3 DNA sequence: TGTGCCAGCAGCTTGGCCGGGGTTAGCGGGAGATCAGATACGCAGTATTTT. Encoded protein: CASSLAGVSGRSDTQYF.

The V call is TRBV19, the J call TRBJ2-6; TRBD1 matches at 7 bases. The CDR3 covers 17 residues. CDR1 LNHDA and CDR2 SQIVND come from the germline V gene (reference sequence). The V and J ends lost 4 bases and 5 bases, in that order; junction bases with no gene match: 11. CDR3 DNA: TGTGCCAGTAGTACAGGACAGGTCACGCCCCGGGCCAACGTCCTGACTTTC. It codes for CASSTGQVTPRANVLTF.

The sample holds one count of this clone. V and J are TRBV18 and TRBJ1-3; D remains unclear. Germline V gene sequence: CDR1 KGHSH, CDR2 LQKENI. The V end was cut by 7 bases, the J end by 0 bases, with 10 bases between. The CDR3 loop spans 14 amino acids. CDR3 sequence reads: CASLENSSGNTIYF. The CDR3 coding sequence is TGTGCCAGCTTAGAGAACAGCTCTGGAAACACCATATATTTT.

The V call is TRBV30, the J call TRBJ1-2; D perhaps matches TRBD1 (5 bases). Germline values: CDR1 GTSNPN, CDR2 SVGIG (reference sequence). Between the trimmed V and J ends, which lost 5 bases and 6 bases, there was a span of 7 bases. This CDR3 spans 10 amino acids. CDR3: CAWGTHGYTF. The CDR3 DNA is TGTGCCTGGGGGACTCATGGCTACACCTTC. The complete variable domain, with remaining parts taken from reference TRBV30 and TRBJ1-2, reads SQTIHQWPATLVQPVGSPLSLECTVEGTSNPNLYWYRQAAGRGLQLLFYSVGIGQISSEVPQNLSASRPQDRQFILSSKKLLLSDSGFYLCAWGTHGYTFGSGTRLTVV.

On this clone itself: Other nucleotide sequences from this sample produce the same CDR3. The chain uses TRBV5-1 and TRBJ2-7; D gene uncertain. Trimming cost V 0 bases and J 0 bases, with 7 bases left between them. The CDR3 is made up of 14 amino acids. Germline CDR1 is SGHRS and CDR2 is YFSETQ. The chain's CDR3 is CASSLDTNSYEQYF. In nucleotides, the CDR3 is TGCGCCAGCAGCTTGGACACCAACTCCTACGAGCAGTACTTC.

V usage is TRBV7-3 and J usage is TRBJ2-2; TRBD2 aligns across 14 bases. CDR3 size: 17 residues. Germline lookup yields CDR1 SGHTA and CDR2 FQGTGA. V dropped 5 bases and J dropped 6; count of bases not matched to a gene: 8. CDR3 in amino acids: CASSPGGTSGRAGELFF. The CDR3 coding sequence is TGTGCCAGCAGCCCCGGCGGGACTAGCGGGAGAGCCGGGGAGCTGTTTTTT.

J is TRBJ2-3 and V is TRBV11-2; a weak D match, TRBD2 (6 bases). Germline V gene lookup returns CDR1 SGHAT and CDR2 FQNNGV. V was cut by 5 bases and J by 10 bases, with 16 bases left in between. The CDR3 loop spans 13 amino acids. Written as DNA, the CDR3 is TGTGCCAGCAGCCTCGGGGGTCTCGAGGCGCAGTATTTT. Its protein product is CASSLGGLEAQYF.

This sequence joins TRBV3-1 (or the pseudogene TRBV3-2) and TRBJ2-2, with 13 bases identical to TRBD2. Losses at the gene ends were 4 bases for V and 7 bases for J; bases not matched to a gene: 9. Germline-derived CDR1 and CDR2 are LGHDT and YNNKEL (reference sequence). The CDR3 is 17 residues long. The CDR3 is CASSLRTSGSVGGELFF. DNA of the CDR3: TGTGCCAGCAGCCTTCGGACTAGCGGGAGCGTAGGCGGGGAGCTGTTTTTT.

The V call is TRBV2, the J call TRBJ2-2; 10 bases align to TRBD2. The CDR3 covers 15 residues. Trimming removed 7 bases from V and 1 base from J; junction bases left unmatched: 3. Germline values: CDR1 SNHLY, CDR2 FYNNEI. In nucleotides, the CDR3 is TGTGCCAGCACGAGCGGGAGGGGGAACACCGGGGAGCTGTTTTTT. Translating it yields CASTSGRGNTGELFF.

The gene calls are TRBV15 and TRBJ1-6; 9 bases fit TRBD1. The germline gives CDR1 LNHNV, CDR2 YYDKDF (reference sequence). After removal of 8 bases from V and 10 bases from J, the junction contained 3 bases not matched to a gene. The CDR3 totals 12 residues. CDR3 DNA sequence: TGTGCCACCGGGACAGGGAGGTCACCCCTCCACTTT. Residues: CATGTGRSPLHF.

The rearrangement uses TRBV19 and TRBJ1-1; 8 bases are shared with TRBD1. Germline V gene sequence: CDR1 LNHDA, CDR2 SQIVND (reference sequence). V lost 3 bases to trimming and J lost 3 bases; unmatched junction nucleotides: 0. The CDR3 contains 13 residues. The CDR3 here is CASSMTGDTEAFF. CDR3 DNA: TGTGCCAGTAGTATGACAGGGGACACTGAAGCTTTCTTT.

This chain joins TRBV7-3 and TRBJ2-3; D gene uncertain. Per germline, CDR1 SGHTA and CDR2 FQGTGA. CDR3 length: 13 amino acids. V lost 2 bases, J lost 3 bases, and 6 bases lay in between. The CDR3 protein is CASSLSVTDTQYF. For the CDR3, the DNA is TGTGCCAGCAGCTTATCCGTGACAGATACGCAGTATTTT.

The sample holds one count of this clone. The chain links TRBV11-2 to TRBJ1-1; maybe TRBD1 (5 bases). Trimming removed 3 bases at V and 0 bases at J, with 8 bases between. CDR1 is SGHAT and CDR2 is FQNNGV in the germline V gene. The CDR3 loop spans 14 amino acids. CDR3 DNA: TGTGCCAGCAGCTTGGGACTTTTGAACACTGAAGCTTTCTTT. Its translation: CASSLGLLNTEAFF.

This rearrangement joins TRBV2 to TRBJ2-7, with 8 bases lining up with TRBD1. This CDR3 region has 13 residues. CDR1 is SNHLY and CDR2 is FYNNEI in the germline V gene. Trimming cost V 5 bases and J 4 bases; bases outside gene matches: 4. CDR3 residues: CASSRDRKYEQYF. In nucleotides, the CDR3 is TGTGCCAGCAGTCGGGACAGGAAATACGAGCAGTACTTC.

The CDR3 bases are TGTGCCAGCAGCTTCAGGGACAGTGCGCGACAGCCCCAGCATTTT. This gives the protein CASSFRDSARQPQHF. V gene TRBV5-6 combines with J gene TRBJ1-5; 7 nucleotides match TRBD1. CDR1 and CDR2 from the germline V gene are SGHDT and YYEEEE. J gave up 7 bases and V 2 bases, and 9 bases lay outside the gene matches. This CDR3 is built from 15 residues.

The chain combines TRBV6-6 with TRBJ2-1; D possibly corresponds to TRBD1 (6 bases). The CDR3 is 15 residues long. Germline V gives CDR1 MNHNY, CDR2 SVGAGI (reference sequence). Trimming took 6 bases from V and 0 from J, leaving 12 bases between them. CDR3 sequence: CASRGTGSSYNEQFF. CDR3 bases: TGTGCCAGCAGAGGAACAGGGAGCTCCTACAATGAGCAGTTCTTC.

This clone showed up just a few times. The chain joins TRBV28 to TRBJ2-5; tentatively, D is TRBD1 (5 bases). Per germline, CDR1 MDHEN and CDR2 SYDVKM. The V end lost 7 bases, the J end lost 5 bases, and 17 bases lay between the germline ends. This CDR3 is built from 14 residues. CDR3 sequence: CASTPQGPGETQYF. CDR3 coding DNA: TGTGCCAGCACTCCCCAGGGTCCCGGGGAGACCCAGTACTTC. The full variable domain, rest sourced from reference TRBV28 and TRBJ2-5, is DVKVTQSSRYLVKRTGEKVFLECVQDMDHENMFWYRQDPGLGLRLIYFSYDVKMKEKGDIPEGYSVSREKKERFSLILESASTNQTSMYLCASTPQGPGETQYFGPGTRLLVL.

The rearrangement uses TRBV13 and TRBJ1-1; D uncertain. Germline CDR1 and CDR2: PRHDT and FYEKMQ (reference sequence). Trimming left V 6 bases short and J 1 base short, with 12 bases between. The CDR3 runs to 14 residues. In DNA, the CDR3 is TGTGCCAGCAGACACAAAATTGCGAACACTGAAGCTTTCTTT. Translating it yields CASRHKIANTEAFF.

The rearrangement joins TRBV19 to TRBJ1-5; tentatively, D is TRBD1 (5 bases). Germline CDR1 LNHDA, CDR2 SQIVND (reference sequence). V lost 5 bases to trimming and J lost 0 bases, with 5 bases between them. The CDR3 has 13 residues. DNA of the CDR3: TGTGCCAGTAGTGACAGTAGCAATCAGCCCCAGCATTTT. It translates to CASSDSSNQPQHF.